This T cell receptor (beta chain) was retrieved from a study of blood T cells in healthy people across ages (dated by TCRdb to about 2015). With regard to the full study: In model experiments, template switching captured about one uniquely barcoded TCR beta cDNA molecule for every two T cells. Two additional independent replicas of 1 million unique cDNA reads from the same blood draw were analyzed for two donors (one aged 18 to 30 and one aged 80 or older). The donors were split into four age groups: young (average 16 years), middle-aged (about 40), aged (roughly 68) and long-lived (more than 80). The study measured age-related changes in TCR beta repertoire diversity using deep sequencing normalized with unique cDNA molecular identifiers. To avoid experimental bias, donors of different ages were randomly spread across the sequencing lanes.

Systemically healthy Caucasian individuals from Russia, 39 in total and aged roughly 6 to 100 years, were included as donors. Each donor gave ten milliliters of peripheral blood, collected into EDTA-treated Vacutainer tubes. PBMCs were isolated by Ficoll-Paque density-gradient centrifugation, with at least 6.5 million obtained per sample. Total RNA was extracted from PBMCs with Trizol reagent, with at least 5 micrograms obtained per sample. The percentages of naive CD45RAhigh/CD27high T cells were determined by flow cytometry on a PBMC aliquot from every donor. CDR1 SEHNR and CDR2 FQNEAQ were looked up in the germline V gene (reference sequence). Including cysteine and phenylalanine, the CDR3 has 13 amino acids. Left in the record is the CDR3 DNA by itself, 39 bases read in frame from the first base. This clonotype appeared once. It lacks a known antigen. An end of the junction does not agree with germline; a read error may underlie this.

The method behind the library was 5' RACE. The data were produced on an Illumina HiSeq 2500. A second PCR of roughly 6 to 11 cycles was run with a J-beta primer mix and a sample-barcoded 5' primer. Each TCR beta cDNA molecule received a unique molecular identifier from a template-switch 5' adaptor carrying 12 random nucleotides. Each sample yielded at least 2.5 million CDR3-containing paired-end reads. The Mint cDNA synthesis kit, primed by a TRBC-specific oligonucleotide, was used to synthesize first-strand cDNA from all RNA. After uracil-DNA glycosylase treatment, a first 18-cycle PCR used universal primers M1SS and BC2_uni_R on all cDNA. The authors processed their data as follows. For normalization, 1 million high-quality reads, each with a distinct molecular identifier, were randomly selected from each sample. Instead of being binned into consensus sequences, reads that shared molecular identifiers were thrown out. MiTCR, with a Q25 quality threshold and the strictest error-elimination algorithm, was used for CDR3 identification, clonotype clustering and error correction. A nonparametric unseen species model with Euler transformation was used to estimate a lower bound on total TCR beta diversity. TCRdb cleaned the public reads at Q25 with fastp, built clones with MiXCR and kept in-frame beta chains. When rows share a CDR3 protein, they turn into one entry using the most common DNA and genes. Here the V and J calls rest on TCRdb's processing, not on the authors' analysis. Counted in this sample were about 1.4 million distinct CDR3 sequences; roughly 59% of them appeared once. The ten largest clones take up approximately 7% of the sample.

The research as a whole found: The long-lived group showed more naive CD4+ T cells, fewer expanded clones and increased TCR diversity than the aged group, suggesting age selection. Estimates of total diversity based on one million sequenced T cells were considered lower bounds and underestimates. As age increased, observed TCR beta diversity per million T cells dropped in a roughly linear way, and a significant reduction was already evident by age approximately 40. Bulk unsorted PBMC profiling prevented conclusive comparison of naive and antigen-experienced compartments. The percentage of naive T cells measured by flow cytometry correlated strongly with observed TCR beta diversity. Donor CMV infection status was unknown, potentially confounding age-related changes in expanded clonotypes.

This receptor was taken from a man younger than 30 in good health. The sequence joins TRBV7-9 to TRBJ2-5; a tentative D call is TRBD2 (6 bases match). The J call is uncertain, as TRBJ2-7 better fits the DNA end. Sequencing input: blood. Here is the DNA: TGCGCCAGCAGCCCAAAGATGGGAGGCGAGCAGTACTTC. Translated, it reads CASSPKMGGEQYF.